This TCR beta chain was sequenced for a study of blood T cell repertoires in COVID-19. Study summary: The samples span acute and convalescent COVID-19 from the United States, Italy and Spain.

In the original processing: Amplified reference gene primers provided the basis for estimating nucleated cell counts. Sequenced by immunoSEQ multiplex PCR; TCRdb stores in-frame clones only, minus some. That table is the source of V, J and clone size, and D and trimming were worked out from the DNA. The sample lists under 55,000 clones, roughly 88% occurring once. Germline trimming cut 5 bases from V and 3 bases from J; bases unmatched to any gene: 7. The CDR3 extends over 15 amino acids. CDR1 and CDR2 from the germline V gene are SEHNR and FQNEAQ (reference sequence). This clonotype was obtained from a human donor in a cohort sampled during active COVID-19. The chain combines TRBV7-9 with TRBJ1-1; 9 bases agree with TRBD1. Specimen: peripheral blood. CDR3 DNA: TGTGCCAGCAGCGATGGTGGACAGGGGTACACTGAAGCTTTCTTT. This translates into CASSDGGQGYTEAFF.